Included here is one T cell receptor (beta chain) sequence, with context. The target antigen is unknown. Clones were sequenced by immunoSEQ multiplex PCR, and TCRdb holds only the in-frame ones, with some missing. The table includes some 22,000 clones, 69% detected once. The source of the sample is a study of tumor-infiltrating lymphocytes in localized non-small cell lung cancer. General study results and limits: Immunotypes IM1 and IM2 had similar TCR-derived T-cell fractions. Only some patients had TCR sequencing, depending on available tissue.

This CDR3 is built from 13 residues. Per the germline V gene, CDR1 is KGHSH and CDR2 is LQKENI. Trimming cost V 6 bases and J 7 bases, with 15 bases left between them. The clonotype was recovered from a human donor with non-small cell lung cancer. V usage is TRBV18 and J usage is TRBJ1-2; D may be TRBD1 (6 bases). Sequencing used lung tumor tissue. The CDR3 protein is CASSPRTASGYTF. CDR3 DNA sequence: TGTGCCAGCTCCCCAAGGACAGCCTCTGGCTACACCTTC.